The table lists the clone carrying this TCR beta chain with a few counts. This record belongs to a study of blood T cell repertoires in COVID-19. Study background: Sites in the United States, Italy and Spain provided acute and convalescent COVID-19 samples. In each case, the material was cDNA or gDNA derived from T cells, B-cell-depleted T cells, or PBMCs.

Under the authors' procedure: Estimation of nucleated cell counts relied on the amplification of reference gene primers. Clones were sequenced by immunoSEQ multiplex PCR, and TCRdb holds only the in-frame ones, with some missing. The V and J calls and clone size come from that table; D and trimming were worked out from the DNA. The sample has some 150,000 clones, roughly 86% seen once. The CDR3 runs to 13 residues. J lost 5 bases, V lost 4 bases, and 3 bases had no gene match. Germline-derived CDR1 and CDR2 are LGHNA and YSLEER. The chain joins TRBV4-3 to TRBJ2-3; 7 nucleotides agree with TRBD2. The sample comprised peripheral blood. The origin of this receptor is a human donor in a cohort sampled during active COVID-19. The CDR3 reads CASSLTGGDTQYF. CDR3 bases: TGCGCCAGCAGCCTTACGGGGGGAGATACGCAGTATTTT.